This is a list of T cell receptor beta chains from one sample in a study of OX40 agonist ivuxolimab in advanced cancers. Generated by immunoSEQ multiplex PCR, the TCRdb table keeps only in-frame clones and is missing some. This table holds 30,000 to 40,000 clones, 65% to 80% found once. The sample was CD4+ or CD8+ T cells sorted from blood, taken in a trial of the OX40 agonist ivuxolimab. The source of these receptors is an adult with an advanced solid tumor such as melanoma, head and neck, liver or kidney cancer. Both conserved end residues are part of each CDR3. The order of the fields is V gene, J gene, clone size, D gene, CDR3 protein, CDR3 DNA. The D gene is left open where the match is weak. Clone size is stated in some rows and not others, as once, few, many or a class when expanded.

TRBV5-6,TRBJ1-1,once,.,CASSSGTGTAFF,TGTGCCAGCAGCTCCGGCACAGGGACGGCTTTCTTT
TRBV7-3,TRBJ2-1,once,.,CASSPQGGYNEQFF,TGTGCCAGCAGCCCTCAGGGCGGGTACAATGAGCAGTTCTTC
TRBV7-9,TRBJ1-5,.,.,CASSVQGGGNQPQHF,TGTGCCAGCAGCGTTCAGGGAGGGGGCAATCAGCCCCAGCATTTT
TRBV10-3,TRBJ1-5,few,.,CAISEQSNQPQHF,TGTGCCATCAGTGAGCAGAGCAATCAGCCCCAGCATTTT
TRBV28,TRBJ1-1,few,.,CASSLPGGNTEAFF,TGTGCCAGCAGTTTGCCGGGAGGGAACACTGAAGCTTTCTTT
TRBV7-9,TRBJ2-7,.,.,CASSLALREGYEQYF,TGTGCCAGCAGCTTAGCACTACGGGAAGGCTACGAGCAGTACTTC
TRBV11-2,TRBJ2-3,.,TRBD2,CASSIRGGITDTQYF,TGTGCCAGCAGCATTCGGGGGGGCATCACAGATACGCAGTATTTT
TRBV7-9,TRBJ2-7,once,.,CASSAQGLVGQYF,TGTGCCAGCAGCGCACAAGGATTAGTGGGGCAGTACTTC
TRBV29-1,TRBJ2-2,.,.,CSVRQDTTGELFF,TGCAGCGTTCGGCAGGACACCACCGGGGAGCTGTTTTTT
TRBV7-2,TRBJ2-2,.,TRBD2,CASSFTSGTSTGELFF,TGTGCCAGCAGCTTTACTAGCGGGACTTCCACCGGGGAGCTGTTTTTT
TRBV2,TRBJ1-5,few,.,CASSEREGNQPQHF,TGTGCCAGCAGTGAAAGGGAGGGGAATCAGCCCCAGCATTTT
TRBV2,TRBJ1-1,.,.,CATSVLIEAFF,TGTGCCACCTCAGTCCTGATAGAAGCTTTCTTT
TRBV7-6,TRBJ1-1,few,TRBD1,CASSSVLTGQGSTEAFF,TGTGCCAGCAGCTCCGTTTTGACGGGACAGGGAAGCACTGAAGCTTTCTTT
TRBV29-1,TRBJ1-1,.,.,CSATKQSVAEAFF,TGCAGCGCTACGAAACAGAGCGTGGCTGAAGCTTTCTTT
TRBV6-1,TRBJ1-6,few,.,CASAASGDSPLHF,TGTGCCAGCGCCGCCTCCGGGGATTCACCCCTCCACTTT
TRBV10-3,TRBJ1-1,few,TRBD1,CAISESEDRANTEAFF,TGTGCCATCAGTGAGTCGGAGGACAGGGCAAACACTGAAGCTTTCTTT
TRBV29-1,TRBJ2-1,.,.,CSVGLAGKGLGYNEQFF,TGCAGCGTTGGATTGGCGGGGAAGGGGCTGGGGTACAATGAGCAGTTCTTC